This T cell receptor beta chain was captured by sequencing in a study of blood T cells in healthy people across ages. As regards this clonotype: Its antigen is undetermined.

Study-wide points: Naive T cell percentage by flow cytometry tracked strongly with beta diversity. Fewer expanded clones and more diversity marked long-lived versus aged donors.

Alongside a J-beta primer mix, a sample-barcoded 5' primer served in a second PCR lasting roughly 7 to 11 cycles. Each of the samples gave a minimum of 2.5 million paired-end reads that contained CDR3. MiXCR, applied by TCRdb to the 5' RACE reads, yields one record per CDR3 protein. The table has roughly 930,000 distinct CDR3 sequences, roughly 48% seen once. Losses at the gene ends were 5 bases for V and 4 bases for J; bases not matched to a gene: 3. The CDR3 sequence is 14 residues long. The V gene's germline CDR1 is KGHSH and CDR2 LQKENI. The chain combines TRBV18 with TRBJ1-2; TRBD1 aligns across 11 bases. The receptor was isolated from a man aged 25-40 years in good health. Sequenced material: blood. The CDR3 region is CASSYGTGGYGYTF. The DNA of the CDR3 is TGTGCCAGCTCATACGGGACAGGGGGCTATGGCTACACCTTC.